The clone carrying this T cell receptor beta chain came up a few times. Repertoires were generated with immunoSEQ multiplex PCR, while TCRdb's copy carries only in-frame clones and drops some. The sample has about 20,000 clones, approximately 85% seen once; the top ten hold 62%. This sample was included in a study of OX40 agonist ivuxolimab in advanced cancers. The CDR3 extends over 14 amino acids. Trimming cost V 6 bases and J 7 bases; bases outside gene matches: 9. Germline CDR1 SEHNR, CDR2 FQNEAQ (reference sequence). This chain uses TRBV7-9 with TRBJ2-1; 7 nucleotides line up with TRBD2. Sequences were derived from CD4+ or CD8+ T cells sorted from blood, sampled in a trial of the OX40 agonist ivuxolimab. This TCR was recovered from an adult with an advanced solid tumor such as melanoma, head and neck, liver or kidney cancer. In DNA, the CDR3 is TGTGCCAGCAGTTCCGGGACTACGGGAAATGAGCAGTTCTTC. It specifies CASSSGTTGNEQFF. Combining the CDR3 with reference TRBV7-9 and TRBJ2-1 gives the whole variable domain DTGVSQNPRHKITKRGQNVTFRCDPISEHNRLYWYRQTLGQGPEFLTYFQNEAQLEKSRLLSDRFSAERPKGSFSTLEIQRTEQGDSAMYLCASSSGTTGNEQFFGPGTRLTVL.